This is a list of T cell receptor beta chains from one sample in a study of cytomegalovirus exposure and HLA in healthy donors. Sequencing was performed with immunoSEQ multiplex PCR; in TCRdb, only in-frame clones are kept and a portion is missing. Of approximately 150,000 clones detected, roughly four fifths appear once; the ten largest clones hold 4.8%. The sample taken for sequencing was PBMCs. These receptors all stem from a man between 18 and 35 years old in good health and CMV-seronegative. Each CDR3 is given with its conserved first and last residue. D genes are given only for firm matches. Clone size is not always given. Where it is, it says once, few, many or a class for expanded clones.

abundance	d_gene	v_gene	j_gene	CDR3nt	CDR3aa
.	TRBD2	TRBV28	TRBJ2-7	TGTGCCAGCAGTCTACCTAGCGGTTTCTACGAGCAGTACTTC	CASSLPSGFYEQYF
once	.	TRBV7-8	TRBJ2-1	TGTGCCAGCAGCTTATACAATAGCGGAAGCTCCTACAATGAGCAGTTCTTC	CASSLYNSGSSYNEQFF
few	TRBD2	TRBV6-5	TRBJ2-7	TGTGCCAGCAGTTACTCGGGACTAGCGGGAAACGAGCAGTACTTC	CASSYSGLAGNEQYF
.	TRBD1	TRBV11-3	TRBJ2-4	TGTGCCAGCAGCAAGCAAGTGGGGACAGGGGGAACCAAAAACATTCAGTACTTC	CASSKQVGTGGTKNIQYF
once	TRBD2	TRBV6-4	TRBJ2-1	TGTGCCAGCAGTCCACTAGCGGGAGACTACAATGAGCAGTTCTTC	CASSPLAGDYNEQFF
few	.	TRBV28	TRBJ2-3	TGTGCCAGCAGTTTAGTTACTACCTGGGATACGCAGTATTTT	CASSLVTTWDTQYF
few	TRBD1	TRBV4-1	TRBJ2-7	TGCGCCAGCAGCCCCCGGGACAGGGCGGGTGAGCAGTACTTC	CASSPRDRAGEQYF
.	TRBD1	TRBV5-1	TRBJ2-7	TGCGCCAGCAGCTTGGGCCAGGGGGTCTACGAGCAGTACTTC	CASSLGQGVYEQYF
once	.	TRBV10-3	TRBJ2-7	TGTGCCATCAGTTACCGGGACTCCTCTTACGAGCAGTACTTC	CAISYRDSSYEQYF
.	.	TRBV19	TRBJ2-7	TGTGCCAGTAGTACCTCCACGGACAGTCTTTCCTTCTCCTACGAGCAGTACTTC	CASSTSTDSLSFSYEQYF
.	TRBD1	TRBV4-3	TRBJ1-2	TGCGCCAGCAGCCGCGACAGGGGTTTCGATGGCTACACCTTC	CASSRDRGFDGYTF
.	.	TRBV28	TRBJ1-4	TGTGCCAGCAGGGACAAGGTAGAGAAAACATTTAATGAAAAACTGTTTTTT	CASRDKVEKTFNEKLFF
.	.	TRBV4-2	TRBJ2-3	TGTGCCAGCAGCCAAGATCTGGCGGGGGCCCCAGATACGCAGTATTTT	CASSQDLAGAPDTQYF
.	.	TRBV5-6	TRBJ1-1	TGTGCCAGCAGCTACCCCTACTCCGGACAGAACACTGAAGCTTTCTTT	CASSYPYSGQNTEAFF
.	TRBD2	TRBV30	TRBJ2-3	TGTGCCTGGAGTGTACGTCAGCGGGGGAGTTCAAATACGCAGTATTTT	CAWSVRQRGSSNTQYF
.	.	TRBV28	TRBJ2-7	TGTGCCAGCGGGACTGGTACCTCCTACGAGCAGTACTTC	CASGTGTSYEQYF
.	TRBD2	TRBV7-9	TRBJ2-1	TGTGCCAGCAGTTCATGGGGGGGTAAGGGAAATGAGCAGTTCTTC	CASSSWGGKGNEQFF
.	.	TRBV5-1	TRBJ1-3	TGCGCCAGCAGCTTAGGGGACACTGGAAACACCATATATTTT	CASSLGDTGNTIYF
.	.	TRBV14	TRBJ1-4	TGTGCCAGCAGCCACGGGAGGAATGAAAAACTGTTTTTT	CASSHGRNEKLFF
.	.	TRBV19	TRBJ2-7	TGTGCCAGTAGTGAGGGACTGTCCCCCTACGAGCAGTACTTC	CASSEGLSPYEQYF
.	.	TRBV18	TRBJ1-1	TGTGCCAGCTCACCCAGGGAGAACACTGAAGCTTTCTTT	CASSPRENTEAFF
.	.	TRBV6-6	TRBJ1-1	TGTGCCAGCAGGGTCACAGGGCGCAGGGAAGAGGAAGCTTTCTTT	CASRVTGRREEEAFF
.	.	TRBV28	TRBJ2-7	TGTGCCAGCAGTTTACTGCAGTACGAGCAGTACTTC	CASSLLQYEQYF
.	.	TRBV28	TRBJ1-5	TGTGCCAGCGGCTTACAGGGTCAGCCCCAGCATTTT	CASGLQGQPQHF
.	TRBD2	TRBV5-1	TRBJ2-6	TGCGCCAGCAGGCTAGCGGGAGGTTTATCTGGGGCCAACGTCCTGACTTTC	CASRLAGGLSGANVLTF
.	TRBD1	TRBV2	TRBJ2-6	TGTGCCAGCAGGCCGGGACAGGGGAATTTAGGGGCCAACGTCCTGACTTTC	CASRPGQGNLGANVLTF
few	.	TRBV2	TRBJ1-4	TGTGCCAGCAGTTGGCAGGGGTGGGAACTGTTTTTT	CASSWQGWELFF
.	TRBD1	TRBV15	TRBJ2-7	TGTGCCACCAGTGAACTACGGACAGGGGCTCCCTTCTACGAGCAGTACTTC	CATSELRTGAPFYEQYF
.	.	TRBV7-7	TRBJ1-4	TGTGCTAGCAGCTTGGGCAGGGACTATGAAAAACTGTTTTTT	CASSLGRDYEKLFF
.	.	TRBV9	TRBJ1-2	TGTGCCAGCAGCAATGGGCTCTATGGCTACACCTTC	CASSNGLYGYTF
.	.	TRBV5-1	TRBJ2-1	TGCGCCAGCAGCTTAGGACAGCCGGGGAATGAGCAGTTCTTC	CASSLGQPGNEQFF
.	.	TRBV30	TRBJ1-4	TGTGCCTGGAGTCAGGGATGGGGATTCGAAAAACTGTTTTTT	CAWSQGWGFEKLFF
.	.	TRBV6-1	TRBJ1-2	TGTGCCAGCAGTTTTATTTCAGGGCTAAACTATGGCTACACCTTC	CASSFISGLNYGYTF
.	TRBD1	TRBV10-2	TRBJ2-7	TGCGCCAGCAGTGAGTCGGGGGGACAGGGCACCTACGAGCAGTACTTC	CASSESGGQGTYEQYF
.	.	TRBV29-1	TRBJ2-2	TGCAGCGTTGACCTAGGTAGCACCGGGGAGCTGTTTTTT	CSVDLGSTGELFF
once	.	TRBV6-5	TRBJ2-7	TGTGCCAGCAGTGATCCCCGGGGAGAGCAGTACTTC	CASSDPRGEQYF
.	TRBD2	TRBV9	TRBJ2-7	TGTGCCAGCAGCGTAGACGGCGGGAGAGTATACGAGCAGTACTTC	CASSVDGGRVYEQYF
few	.	TRBV6-5	TRBJ1-3	TGTGCCTGCAGTGGGGAGGGACTCTCTGGAAACACCATATATTTT	CACSGEGLSGNTIYF
.	.	TRBV11-2	TRBJ2-7	TGTGCCAGCAGCCCTCTAGTGGGAACAGACAGGACCTACGAGCAGTACTTC	CASSPLVGTDRTYEQYF
.	.	TRBV7-3	TRBJ1-1	TGTGCCAGCAGCCTCGGCAGGGGCGGGCTCGCGAACACTGAAGCTTTCTTT	CASSLGRGGLANTEAFF
.	.	TRBV7-2	TRBJ2-5	TGTGCCAGCAGCTCGATACGGGGGTTACAAGAGACCCAGTACTTC	CASSSIRGLQETQYF
.	TRBD2	TRBV30	TRBJ2-7	TGTGCCTGGAGTGTAGGAGCGGGAGTGGGGGAGCAGTACTTC	CAWSVGAGVGEQYF
.	TRBD1	TRBV29-1	TRBJ1-2	TGCAGCGTTGATACTGGACAGGGAGCTAACTATGGCTACACCTTC	CSVDTGQGANYGYTF
.	TRBD2	TRBV11-2	TRBJ2-1	TGTGCCAGCAGCCCTAGCGGGAGAATGGCTGAGCAGTTCTTC	CASSPSGRMAEQFF
.	.	TRBV5-1	TRBJ1-2	TGCGCCAGCAGCCCCGGGACACTCCCGGATAACTATGGCTACACCTTC	CASSPGTLPDNYGYTF
.	TRBD1	TRBV5-4	TRBJ2-7	TGTGCCAGCAGCAAGGACAGGTCCTTAATTTACGAGCAGTACTTC	CASSKDRSLIYEQYF
.	.	TRBV11-2	TRBJ2-7	TGTGCCAGCAGCTTAGTCCTGTCAGGCACCTACGAGCAGTACTTC	CASSLVLSGTYEQYF
.	.	TRBV2	TRBJ1-5	TGTGCCAGCAGTGATCAGTGGCCCCAGCATTTT	CASSDQWPQHF
once	TRBD1	TRBV2	TRBJ1-5	TGTGCCAGCACCCCGGGACAGGGGGAAGGTGTGGATCAGCCCCAGCATTTT	CASTPGQGEGVDQPQHF
.	.	TRBV18	TRBJ2-7	TGTGCCAGCTCAGTCAGGTCGGACTACGAGCAGTACTTC	CASSVRSDYEQYF
.	.	TRBV11-2	TRBJ2-7	TGTGCCAGCAGCTACGGGTCGGGCGAGCAGTACTTC	CASSYGSGEQYF
.	.	TRBV9	TRBJ2-2	TGTGCCAGCAGCGCCTCCCAGGGGTTGAGGGAGCTGTTTTTT	CASSASQGLRELFF
.	.	TRBV7-9	TRBJ1-6	TGTGCCAGCAGCCGCTCCGGGGAGAATTCACCCCTCCACTTT	CASSRSGENSPLHF
once	TRBD2	TRBV11-3	TRBJ2-5	TGTGCCAGCAGATACGGACTAGAAAGGACCCAGTACTTC	CASRYGLERTQYF
.	.	TRBV18	TRBJ1-4	TGTGCCAGCTCACCACCGTTCCGGGGTGATGAAAAACTGTTTTTT	CASSPPFRGDEKLFF